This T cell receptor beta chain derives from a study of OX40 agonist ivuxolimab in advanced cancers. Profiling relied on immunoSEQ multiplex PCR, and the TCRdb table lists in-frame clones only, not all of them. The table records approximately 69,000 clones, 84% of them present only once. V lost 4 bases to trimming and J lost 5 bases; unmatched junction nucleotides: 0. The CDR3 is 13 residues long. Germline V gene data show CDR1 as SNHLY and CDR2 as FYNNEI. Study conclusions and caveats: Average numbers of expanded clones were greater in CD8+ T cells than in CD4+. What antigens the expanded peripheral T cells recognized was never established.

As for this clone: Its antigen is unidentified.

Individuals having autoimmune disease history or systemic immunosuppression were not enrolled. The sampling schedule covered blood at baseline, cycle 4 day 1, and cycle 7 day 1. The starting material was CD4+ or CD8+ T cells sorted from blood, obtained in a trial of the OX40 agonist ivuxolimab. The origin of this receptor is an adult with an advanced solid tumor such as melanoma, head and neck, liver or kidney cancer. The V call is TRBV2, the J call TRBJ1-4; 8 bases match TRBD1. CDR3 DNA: TGTGCCAGCAGTGGGACAGGGAATGAAAAACTGTTTTTT. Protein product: CASSGTGNEKLFF.